Listed here is a single TCR beta chain. The protocol was immunoSEQ multiplex PCR, while the TCRdb copy is restricted to in-frame clones and leaves out a portion. The sample carries under 80,000 clones, about 94% recorded once. The CDR3 extends over 16 amino acids. Per germline, CDR1 SNHLY and CDR2 FYNNEI. Trimming shortened V by 5 bases and J by 7 bases, and 18 bases separated the two germline ends. The entry originates in a study of control samples from healthy donors and cancer patients. The sequenced sample was blood. The gene calls are TRBV2 and TRBJ1-6; a possible D gene is TRBD1 (5 bases). This TCR derives from a woman in her thirties in good health. The CDR3 DNA follows: TGTGCCAGCAGTTCAGGGCCCTGGAGCGACAATTCACCCCTCCACTTT. As protein: CASSSGPWSDNSPLHF.